The 17 T cell receptor beta chains below were found in one sample sequenced in a study of OX40 agonist ivuxolimab in advanced cancers. Clones were sequenced by immunoSEQ multiplex PCR, and TCRdb holds only the in-frame ones, with some missing. The sample holds over 45,000 clones, around nine tenths seen once. This sample comprised CD4+ or CD8+ T cells sorted from blood, obtained in a trial of the OX40 agonist ivuxolimab. The receptors stem from an adult with an advanced solid tumor such as melanoma, head and neck, liver or kidney cancer.

This chain uses TRBV25-1 with TRBJ2-7, with TRBD2 identical over 7 bases. The CDR3 is 14 amino acids. From germline, CDR1 is MGHDK and CDR2 SYGVNS. V gave up 1 base and J gave up 0 bases; unmatched junction bases: 0. The CDR3 reads CASSEWEGSYEQYF. CDR3 nucleotides: TGTGCCAGCAGTGAATGGGAGGGCTCCTACGAGCAGTACTTC.

This chain joins TRBV6-5 and TRBJ2-1; 13 bases match TRBD2. The germline V gene has CDR1 MNHEY and CDR2 SVGAGI. J lost 6 bases, V lost 4 bases, and 6 bases had no gene match. The CDR3 consists of 16 residues. CDR3 protein: CASSSPGLAGINEQFF. In DNA form, the CDR3 reads TGTGCCAGCAGTTCTCCGGGACTAGCGGGGATCAATGAGCAGTTCTTC.

V usage is TRBV7-6 and J usage is TRBJ1-5; D is ambiguous. The length of the CDR3 is 13 residues. Germline loops: CDR1 SGHVS, CDR2 FNYEAQ. The V end was cut by 5 bases, the J end by 1 base, with 6 bases between. Here the CDR3 DNA reads TGTGCCAGCAGCCTGGCCAGCAATCAGCCCCAGCATTTT. It codes for CASSLASNQPQHF.

The rearrangement joins TRBV19 to TRBJ2-7; D is unclear. This CDR3 comprises 14 residues. From germline, CDR1 is LNHDA and CDR2 SQIVND (reference sequence). Trimming removed 1 base from V and 4 bases from J, with 11 bases in between. The CDR3: CASSIVTDAYEQYF. The CDR3 DNA reads TGTGCCAGTAGTATAGTGACGGATGCGTACGAGCAGTACTTC.

This chain connects TRBV9 to TRBJ2-2, with 8 nucleotides matching TRBD2. The CDR3 sequence is 17 residues long. V lost 2 bases, J lost 2 bases, and 8 bases stayed unmatched. Germline loops: CDR1 SGDLS, CDR2 YYNGEE. The CDR3 spells CASSVGELAANTGELFF. The CDR3 DNA sequence: TGTGCCAGCAGCGTGGGAGAACTAGCGGCAAACACCGGGGAGCTGTTTTTT. The complete variable domain, with remaining parts taken from reference TRBV9 and TRBJ2-2, reads DSGVTQTPKHLITATGQRVTLRCSPRSGDLSVYWYQQSLDQGLQFLIQYYNGEERAKGNILERFSAQQFPDLHSELNLSSLELGDSALYFCASSVGELAANTGELFFGEGSRLTVL.

The genes are TRBV7-8 and TRBJ2-2; D might be TRBD2 (6 bases). The CDR3 is made up of 14 amino acids. Germline CDR1 SGHVS, CDR2 FQNEAQ. The germline V and J ends were trimmed by 0 bases and 7 bases, with 9 bases remaining between them. In nucleotides, the CDR3 is TGTGCCAGCAGCTTAGCGTTGGGAGGCGGGGAGCTGTTTTTT. Translating it yields CASSLALGGGELFF. The full variable domain, in which reference TRBV7-8 and TRBJ2-2 provide the parts outside the CDR3, is GAGVSQSPRYKVAKRGQDVALRCDPISGHVSLFWYQQALGQGPEFLTYFQNEAQLDKSGLPSDRFFAERPEGSVSTLKIQRTQQEDSAVYLCASSLALGGGELFFGEGSRLTVL.

The rearrangement links TRBV7-2 to TRBJ2-5; 7 nucleotides match TRBD2. CDR1 is SGHTA and CDR2 is FQGNSA in the germline V gene. The CDR3 consists of 13 residues. V dropped 2 bases and J dropped 3; count of bases not matched to a gene: 0. The CDR3 spells CASSLLAEETQYF. The CDR3 bases are TGTGCCAGCAGCTTACTAGCGGAAGAGACCCAGTACTTC.

The CDR3 DNA sequence: TGTGCCAGCAGCTCCTCCGGGATGTACTACGAGCAGTACTTC. Amino acids: CASSSSGMYYEQYF. The chain joins TRBV6-5 to TRBJ2-7; weak D call: TRBD2 (5 bases). Germline V CDR1 and CDR2: MNHEY, SVGAGI. The V gene lost 6 bases and the J gene lost 3 bases, with 15 bases spanning the gap. The length of the CDR3 is 14 residues.

The V call is TRBV19, the J call TRBJ2-1, with TRBD2 matching 8 bases. Germline CDR1 is LNHDA and CDR2 is SQIVND (reference sequence). V dropped 5 bases and J dropped 6; count of bases not matched to a gene: 3. The CDR3 runs 13 residues. This CDR3 is CASSAGGGNEQFF. In DNA, the CDR3 is TGTGCCAGTAGTGCCGGGGGGGGCAATGAGCAGTTCTTC. The complete variable domain, with remaining parts taken from reference TRBV19 and TRBJ2-1, reads DGGITQSPKYLFRKEGQNVTLSCEQNLNHDAMYWYRQDPGQGLRLIYYSQIVNDFQKGDIAEGYSVSREKKESFPLTVTSAQKNPTAFYLCASSAGGGNEQFFGPGTRLTVL.

The CDR3 sequence: CASIPSRARRIGDYGYTF. Here the CDR3 DNA reads TGTGCCAGTATCCCCTCGAGGGCCCGAAGGATAGGGGACTATGGCTACACCTTC. The gene calls are TRBV19 and TRBJ1-2, with D possibly being TRBD1 (5 bases). CDR3 size: 18 residues. Looked up from germline, CDR1 is LNHDA and CDR2 is SQIVND (reference sequence). Trimming shortened V by 7 bases and J by 3 bases, and 27 bases separated the two germline ends.

The chain recombines TRBV6-5 with TRBJ2-2; the D is unclear. Germline loops: CDR1 MNHEY, CDR2 SVGAGI. V was cut by 9 bases and J by 1 base, with 6 bases left in between. The CDR3 runs to 12 residues. The chain's CDR3 is CASGWNTGELFF. DNA of the CDR3: TGTGCCAGTGGTTGGAACACCGGGGAGCTGTTTTTT.

V usage is TRBV15 and J usage is TRBJ1-5; D possibly corresponds to TRBD1 (5 bases). The V end was cut by 1 base, the J end by 4 bases, with 11 bases between. In germline, CDR1 is LNHNV, CDR2 YYDKDF (reference sequence). CDR3 length equals 15 residues. CDR3 nucleotides: TGTGCCACCAGCAGAGTGAAAGGGACGAATCAGCCCCAGCATTTT. This encodes CATSRVKGTNQPQHF.

This clone has just one count. The V and J genes are TRBV9 and TRBJ2-7; 9 bases agree with TRBD2. With V trimmed by 0 bases and J by 6 bases, 4 bases remained unmatched. The germline V gene has CDR1 SGDLS and CDR2 YYNGEE. This CDR3 is built from 14 residues. The CDR3 DNA sequence: TGTGCCAGCAGCGTAGCCGGGACTAGCCTCGAGCAGTACTTC. Translation: CASSVAGTSLEQYF.

The V call is TRBV29-1, the J call TRBJ1-5, with no clear D. The germline V gene has CDR1 SQVTM and CDR2 ANQGSEA. The CDR3 runs 14 residues. V lost 4 bases and J 0 bases, leaving 10 bases between the germline ends. CDR3 sequence reads: CSVVAGDSNQPQHF. In nucleotides, the CDR3 is TGCAGCGTTGTCGCGGGAGATAGCAATCAGCCCCAGCATTTT.

This chain joins TRBV9 and TRBJ2-2; D is uncertain. This CDR3 contains 17 residues. V was cut by 4 bases and J by 1 base, with 17 bases left in between. The germline gives CDR1 SGDLS, CDR2 YYNGEE. CDR3 region: CASSPLPRLVNTGELFF. CDR3 coding DNA: TGTGCCAGCAGCCCCCTCCCCCGACTGGTGAACACCGGGGAGCTGTTTTTT.

The rearrangement uses TRBV27 and TRBJ2-2; 7 nucleotides line up with TRBD1. The CDR3 contains 16 residues. V dropped 5 bases and J dropped 4; count of bases not matched to a gene: 10. Germline V gene lookup returns CDR1 MNHEY and CDR2 SMNVEV (reference sequence). CDR3 protein: CASSPGFEGATGELFF. The CDR3 region has the DNA TGTGCCAGCAGTCCGGGTTTTGAGGGGGCCACCGGGGAGCTGTTTTTT.

This chain joins TRBV4-1 and TRBJ2-3; weak D call: TRBD2 (6 bases). V was cut by 4 bases and J by 2 bases, with 13 bases left in between. Germline V CDR1 and CDR2: MGHRA, YSYEKL. The CDR3 totals 15 residues. The CDR3 region has the DNA TGCGCCAGCAGCCCCTGGAGGACTAACACAGATACGCAGTATTTT. It translates to CASSPWRTNTDTQYF.